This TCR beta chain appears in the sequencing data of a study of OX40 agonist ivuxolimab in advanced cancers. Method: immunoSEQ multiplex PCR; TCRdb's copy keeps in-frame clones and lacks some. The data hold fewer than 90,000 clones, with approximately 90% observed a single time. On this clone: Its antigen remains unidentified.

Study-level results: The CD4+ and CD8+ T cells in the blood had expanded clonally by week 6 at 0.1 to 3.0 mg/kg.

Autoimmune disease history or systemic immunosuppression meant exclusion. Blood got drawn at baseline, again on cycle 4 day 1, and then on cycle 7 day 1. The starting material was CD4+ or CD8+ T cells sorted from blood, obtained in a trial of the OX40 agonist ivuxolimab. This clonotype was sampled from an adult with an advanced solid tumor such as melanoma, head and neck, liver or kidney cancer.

CDR3 amino acids: CASSSPGGYEQYF. The DNA for the CDR3 is TGTGCCAGCAGTTCCCCCGGGGGCTACGAGCAGTACTTC. The chain carries TRBV2 and TRBJ2-7; the D gene is possibly TRBD2 (6 bases). The CDR3 is 13 amino acids. V lost 5 bases and J lost 3, with 11 bases in between. The germline CDR1 and CDR2 sequences are SNHLY and FYNNEI.